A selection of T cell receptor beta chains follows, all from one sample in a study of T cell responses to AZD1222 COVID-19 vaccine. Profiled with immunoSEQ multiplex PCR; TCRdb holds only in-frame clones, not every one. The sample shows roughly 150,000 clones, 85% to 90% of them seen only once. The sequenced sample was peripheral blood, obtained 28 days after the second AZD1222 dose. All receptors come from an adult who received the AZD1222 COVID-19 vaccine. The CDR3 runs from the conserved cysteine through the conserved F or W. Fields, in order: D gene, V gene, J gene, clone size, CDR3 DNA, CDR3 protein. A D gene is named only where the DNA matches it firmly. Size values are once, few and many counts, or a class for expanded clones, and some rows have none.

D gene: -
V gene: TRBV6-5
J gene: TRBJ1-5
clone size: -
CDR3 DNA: TGTGCCAGCAGTTTCGACAGGAATCAGCCCCAGCATTTT
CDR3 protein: CASSFDRNQPQHF

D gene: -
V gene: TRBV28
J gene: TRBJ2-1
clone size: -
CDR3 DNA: TGTGCCAGCAGTTCACAGACAATACACTCCTACAATGAGCAGTTCTTC
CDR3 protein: CASSSQTIHSYNEQFF

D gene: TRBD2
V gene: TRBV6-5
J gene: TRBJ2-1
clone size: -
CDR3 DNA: TGTGCCAGCAGTTACAAAGTGACTAGCATGACTGAGCAGTTCTTC
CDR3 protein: CASSYKVTSMTEQFF

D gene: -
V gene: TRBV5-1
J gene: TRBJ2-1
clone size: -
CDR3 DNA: TGCGCCAGCAGCTTGATCCAGGAATCCCTCGGTGAGCAGTTCTTC
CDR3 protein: CASSLIQESLGEQFF

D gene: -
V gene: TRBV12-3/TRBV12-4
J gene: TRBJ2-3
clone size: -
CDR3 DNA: TGTGCCAGCAGTTTAGCAGTTGGGGTAATGCAGTATTTT
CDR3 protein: CASSLAVGVMQYF

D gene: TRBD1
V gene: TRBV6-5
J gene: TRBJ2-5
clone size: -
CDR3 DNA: TGTGCCAGCAGACTACAGGGGTTCCGGACCCAGTACTTC
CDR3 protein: CASRLQGFRTQYF

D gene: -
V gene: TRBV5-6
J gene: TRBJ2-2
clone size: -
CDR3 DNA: TGTGCCAGCAGCTTGGTGGAGGGCCACACCGGGGAGCTGTTTTTT
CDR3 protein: CASSLVEGHTGELFF

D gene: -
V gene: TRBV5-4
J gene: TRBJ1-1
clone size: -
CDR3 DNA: TGTGCCAGCAGCACCGGGACCCTGGCGGGAACTGAAGCTTTCTTT
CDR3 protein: CASSTGTLAGTEAFF

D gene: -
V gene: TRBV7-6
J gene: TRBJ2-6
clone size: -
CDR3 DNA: TGTGCCAGCAGCTTAGTTTCCAGGCGCACTGGGGCCAACGTCCTGACTTTC
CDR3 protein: CASSLVSRRTGANVLTF

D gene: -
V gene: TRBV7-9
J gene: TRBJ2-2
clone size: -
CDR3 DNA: TGTGCCAGCAGCTTAGGGCCCATTGGGGAGCTGTTTTTT
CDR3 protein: CASSLGPIGELFF

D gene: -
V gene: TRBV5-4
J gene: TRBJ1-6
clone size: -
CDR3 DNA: TGTGCCAGCAGCTTGGACAGCCCTAATTCACCCCTCCACTTT
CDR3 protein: CASSLDSPNSPLHF

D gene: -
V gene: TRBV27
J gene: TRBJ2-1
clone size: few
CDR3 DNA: TGTGCCAGCAGTTTAGCCCAGACTCTTACCGGTGAGCAGTTCTTC
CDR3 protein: CASSLAQTLTGEQFF

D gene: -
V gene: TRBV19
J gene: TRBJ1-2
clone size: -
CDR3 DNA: TGTGCCAGTAGTAGAAGGGACACCCCTTTACATGGCTACACCTTC
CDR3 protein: CASSRRDTPLHGYTF

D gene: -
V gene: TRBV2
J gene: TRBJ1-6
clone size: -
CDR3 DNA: TGTGCCAGCAGTGAACGCAGGGGAGTTGATTCACCCCTCCACTTT
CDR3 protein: CASSERRGVDSPLHF

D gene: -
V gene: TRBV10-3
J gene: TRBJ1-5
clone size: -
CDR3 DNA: TGTTACTTTTTCCTGGAACAGCCCCAGCATTTT
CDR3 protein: CYFFLEQPQHF

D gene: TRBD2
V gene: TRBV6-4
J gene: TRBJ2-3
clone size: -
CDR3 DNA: TGTGCCAGCAGTGAGGGACTAGCGGGAGAGGGATATACGCAGTATTTT
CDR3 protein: CASSEGLAGEGYTQYF

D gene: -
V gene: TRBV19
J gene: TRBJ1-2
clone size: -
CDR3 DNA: TGTGCCAGTATATCCCCCGGCAGCCCCAGTGGCTACACCTTC
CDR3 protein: CASISPGSPSGYTF

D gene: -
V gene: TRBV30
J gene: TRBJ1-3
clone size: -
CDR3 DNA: TGTGCCTGGACCCAGCCTGACAGGACCTCTGGAAACACCATATATTTT
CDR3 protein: CAWTQPDRTSGNTIYF

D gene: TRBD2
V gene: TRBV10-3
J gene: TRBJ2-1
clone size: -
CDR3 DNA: TGTGCCATCAGCGCTACTAGCGGGGCCTACAATGAGCAGTTCTTC
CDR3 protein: CAISATSGAYNEQFF

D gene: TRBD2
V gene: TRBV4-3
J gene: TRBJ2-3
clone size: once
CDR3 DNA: TGCGCCAGCAGCCAGGGACCCCTAGCGGGAGTAGGCACAGATACGCAGTATTTT
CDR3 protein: CASSQGPLAGVGTDTQYF

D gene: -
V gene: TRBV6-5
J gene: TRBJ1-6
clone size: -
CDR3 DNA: TGTGCCAGCAGTTACAGAGGGCGGAATTCACCCCTCCACTTT
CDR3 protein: CASSYRGRNSPLHF

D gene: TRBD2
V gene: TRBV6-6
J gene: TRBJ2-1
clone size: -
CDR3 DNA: TGTGCCAGCAGTAACGGGGGCGGGAGGGGGTTCTTC
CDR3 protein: CASSNGGGRGFF

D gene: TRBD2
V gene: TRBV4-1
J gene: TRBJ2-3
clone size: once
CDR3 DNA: TGCGCCAGCAGCCAAGTCCCTAGCGGGAGGGCTGCAGATACGCAGTATTTT
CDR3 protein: CASSQVPSGRAADTQYF

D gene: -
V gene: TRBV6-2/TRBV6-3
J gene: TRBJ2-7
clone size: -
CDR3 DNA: TGTGCCAGCAGTTACTCGAACGAGATATGGTACGAGCAGTACTTC
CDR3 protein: CASSYSNEIWYEQYF

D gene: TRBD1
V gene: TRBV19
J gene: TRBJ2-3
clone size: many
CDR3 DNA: TGTGCCAGCAATGACAGGGAGAGAACAGATACGCAGTATTTT
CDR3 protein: CASNDRERTDTQYF

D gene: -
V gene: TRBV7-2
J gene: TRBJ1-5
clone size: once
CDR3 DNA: TGTGCCAGCAGCTTAGTATTCGGGGGCTCCAGCCCCCAGCATTTT
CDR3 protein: CASSLVFGGSSPQHF

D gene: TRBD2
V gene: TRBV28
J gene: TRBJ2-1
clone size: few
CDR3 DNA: TGTGCCAGCAGTGACGGGACTACCAAATGGGGAGAGCAGTTCTTC
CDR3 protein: CASSDGTTKWGEQFF

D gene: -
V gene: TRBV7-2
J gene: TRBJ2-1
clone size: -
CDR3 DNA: TGTGCCAGCAGCTTAGCGTCGAGCTCCTACAATGAGCAGTTCTTC
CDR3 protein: CASSLASSSYNEQFF

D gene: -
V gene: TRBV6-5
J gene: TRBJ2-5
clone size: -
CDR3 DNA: TGTGCCAGCAGTTTGAACAGAAAAGAGACCCAGTACTTC
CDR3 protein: CASSLNRKETQYF

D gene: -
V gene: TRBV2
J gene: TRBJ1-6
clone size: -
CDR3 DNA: TGTGCCAGCAGTGCCCGAGACCCTAATTCACCCCTCCACTTT
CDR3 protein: CASSARDPNSPLHF

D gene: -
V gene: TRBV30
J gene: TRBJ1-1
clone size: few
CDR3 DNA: TGTGCCTGGAGTGTAGTATATGGCCGTGAAGCTTTCTTT
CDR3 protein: CAWSVVYGREAFF

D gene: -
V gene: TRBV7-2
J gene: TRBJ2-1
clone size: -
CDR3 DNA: TGTGCCAGCAGCCTACAGGGCTTGCGCTCCTACAATGAGCAGTTCTTC
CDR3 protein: CASSLQGLRSYNEQFF

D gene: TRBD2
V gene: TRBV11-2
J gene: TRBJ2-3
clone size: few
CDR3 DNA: TGTGCCAGCACCCGAGCGGGACCAGATACGCAGTATTTT
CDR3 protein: CASTRAGPDTQYF

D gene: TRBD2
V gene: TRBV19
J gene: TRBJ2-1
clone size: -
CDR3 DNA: TGTGCCAGTAGTACCAATAGCGGGAGTTCCTACAATGAGCAGTTCTTC
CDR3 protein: CASSTNSGSSYNEQFF

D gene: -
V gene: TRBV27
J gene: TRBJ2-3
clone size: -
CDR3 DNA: TGTGCCAGCAGTGCCCGACCAGGACAGTTAGCTAGCACAGATACGCAGTATTTT
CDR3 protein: CASSARPGQLASTDTQYF

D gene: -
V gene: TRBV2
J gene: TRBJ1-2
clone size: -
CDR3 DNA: TGTGCCAGCCAAGAGACGGGGACAACCTATGGCTACACCTTC
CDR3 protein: CASQETGTTYGYTF

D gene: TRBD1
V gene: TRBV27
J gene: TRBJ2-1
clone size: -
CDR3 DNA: TGTGCCAGCAGTAGACAGGGTGACTACTACAATGAGCAGTTCTTC
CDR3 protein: CASSRQGDYYNEQFF

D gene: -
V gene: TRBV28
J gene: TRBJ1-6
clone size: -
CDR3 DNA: TGTGCCAGCAGTCGGGTTGATAATTCACCCCTCCACTTT
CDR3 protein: CASSRVDNSPLHF

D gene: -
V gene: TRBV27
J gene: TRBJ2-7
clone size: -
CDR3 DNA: TGTGCCAGCAGAGTTGGAGGGACCTACGAGCAGTACTTC
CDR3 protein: CASRVGGTYEQYF

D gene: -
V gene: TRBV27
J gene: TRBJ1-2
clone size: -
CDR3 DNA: TGTGCCAGCAGTTTAAGTCAGGCGAGCCAACCCTATGGCTACACCTTC
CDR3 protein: CASSLSQASQPYGYTF

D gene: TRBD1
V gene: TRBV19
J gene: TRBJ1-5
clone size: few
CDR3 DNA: TGTGCCAGTAGTATACTCCGACAGGGGTACAATCAGCCCCAGCATTTT
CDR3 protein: CASSILRQGYNQPQHF

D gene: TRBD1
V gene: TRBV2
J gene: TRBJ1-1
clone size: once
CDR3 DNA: TGTGCCAGCAGCCAACAGGGGGGGAACACTGAAGCTTTCTTT
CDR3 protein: CASSQQGGNTEAFF

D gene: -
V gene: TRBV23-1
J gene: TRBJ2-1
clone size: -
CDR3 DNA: TGCGCCACCACGAGGTTTTACCAGTTCTTC
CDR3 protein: CATTRFYQFF

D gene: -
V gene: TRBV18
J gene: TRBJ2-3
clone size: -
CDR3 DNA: TGTGCCAGCTCACGGAACAGGGCCACAGATACGCAGTATTTT
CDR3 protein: CASSRNRATDTQYF

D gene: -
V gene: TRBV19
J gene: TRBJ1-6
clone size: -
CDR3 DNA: TGTGCCAGTAGGGACAGACCTGATAATTCACCCCTCCACTTT
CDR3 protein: CASRDRPDNSPLHF

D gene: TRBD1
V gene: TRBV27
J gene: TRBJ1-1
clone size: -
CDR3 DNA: TGTGCCAGCAGTTTATCGGGGACAGTGAACACTGAAGCTTTCTTT
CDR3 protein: CASSLSGTVNTEAFF

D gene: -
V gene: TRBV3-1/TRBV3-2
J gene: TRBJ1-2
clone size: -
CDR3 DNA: TGTGCCAGCAGCCAACGGGGGGCTGGCTACACCTTC
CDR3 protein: CASSQRGAGYTF

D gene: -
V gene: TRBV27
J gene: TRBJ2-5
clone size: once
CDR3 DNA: TGTGCCAGCAGTTTACTGGGGGGGCTGGGAGAGACCCAGTACTTC
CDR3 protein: CASSLLGGLGETQYF

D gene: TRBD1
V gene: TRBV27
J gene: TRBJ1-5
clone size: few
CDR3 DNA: TGTGCCAGCACCCCGGGGACAGGGAATCAGCCCCAGCATTTT
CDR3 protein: CASTPGTGNQPQHF

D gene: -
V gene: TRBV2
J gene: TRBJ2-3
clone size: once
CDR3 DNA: TGTGCCAGCAGTGAAGCGCTAGGATATACAGATACGCAGTATTTT
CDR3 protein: CASSEALGYTDTQYF

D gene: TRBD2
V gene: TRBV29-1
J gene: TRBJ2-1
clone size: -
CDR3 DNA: TGCAGCGTTGTGGGGGGAGGGGCCTACAATGAGCAGTTCTTC
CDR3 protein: CSVVGGGAYNEQFF

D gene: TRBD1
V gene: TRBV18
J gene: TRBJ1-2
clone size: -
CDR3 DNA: TGTGCCAGCTCACCCGGACAGGGCTATGGCTACACCTTC
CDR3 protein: CASSPGQGYGYTF

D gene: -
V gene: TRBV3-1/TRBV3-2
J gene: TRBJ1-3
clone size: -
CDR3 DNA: TGTGCCAGCAGCCTTCCCTGTGAGGGAGCTGGAAACACCATATATTTT
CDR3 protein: CASSLPCEGAGNTIYF

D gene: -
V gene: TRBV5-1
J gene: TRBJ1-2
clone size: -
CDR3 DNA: TGCGCCAGCAGCTTGGTGAGGGATGGCTACACCTTC
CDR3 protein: CASSLVRDGYTF

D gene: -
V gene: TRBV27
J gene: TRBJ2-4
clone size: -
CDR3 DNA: TGTGCCAGCAGTTTCAGCGTAGACAGAATGCTAGCCAAAAACATTCAGTACTTC
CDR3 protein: CASSFSVDRMLAKNIQYF

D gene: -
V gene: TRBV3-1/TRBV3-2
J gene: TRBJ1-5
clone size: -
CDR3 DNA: TGTGCCAGCAGCCAGGAAAATCAGCCCCAGCATTTT
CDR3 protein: CASSQENQPQHF

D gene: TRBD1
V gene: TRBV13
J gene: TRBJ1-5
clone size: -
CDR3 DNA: TGTGCCAGCAGCCTCGGACAGGGACTAAATCAGCCCCAGCATTTT
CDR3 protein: CASSLGQGLNQPQHF

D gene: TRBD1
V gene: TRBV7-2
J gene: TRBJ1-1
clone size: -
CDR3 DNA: TGTGCCAGCAGCTTACAGTCCACAGGGGGAGAGGAAGCTTTCTTT
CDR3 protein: CASSLQSTGGEEAFF

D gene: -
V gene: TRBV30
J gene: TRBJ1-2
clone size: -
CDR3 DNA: TGTGCCTGGAGTGGACTAAGGGCAGGGGACGGCTACACCTTC
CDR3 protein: CAWSGLRAGDGYTF

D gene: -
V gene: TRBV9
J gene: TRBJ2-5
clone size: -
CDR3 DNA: TGTGCCAGCAGCCCCTCCGGGTCACACGGAAGGGAGACCCAGTACTTC
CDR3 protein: CASSPSGSHGRETQYF